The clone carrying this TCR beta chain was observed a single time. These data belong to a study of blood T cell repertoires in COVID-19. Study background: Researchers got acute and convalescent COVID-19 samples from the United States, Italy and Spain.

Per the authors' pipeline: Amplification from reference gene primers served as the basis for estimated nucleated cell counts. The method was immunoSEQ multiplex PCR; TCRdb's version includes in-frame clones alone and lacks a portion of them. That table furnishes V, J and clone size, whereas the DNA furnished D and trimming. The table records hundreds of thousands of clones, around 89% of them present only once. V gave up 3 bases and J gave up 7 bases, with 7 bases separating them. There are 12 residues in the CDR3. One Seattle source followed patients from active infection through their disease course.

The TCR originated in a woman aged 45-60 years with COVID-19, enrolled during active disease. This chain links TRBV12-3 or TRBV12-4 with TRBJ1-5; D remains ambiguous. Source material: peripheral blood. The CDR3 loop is CASSFSEQPQHF. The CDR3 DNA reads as TGTGCCAGCAGTTTCTCAGAACAGCCCCAGCATTTT.